This T cell receptor beta chain was recorded in a study of Graves' ophthalmopathy and Graves' hyperthyroidism. General observations from the study: Ophthalmopathy and stable hyperthyroidism were discriminated by a 13-signature model, with approximately 88% sensitivity and 81.08% specificity. At just under 71% sensitivity and 72.22% specificity, the model predicted progression of the ophthalmopathy.

This CDR3 is built from 13 residues. The V end lost 6 bases, the J end lost 3 bases, and 15 bases lay between the germline ends. Looked up from germline, CDR1 is DFQATT and CDR2 is SNEGSKA (reference sequence). This clonotype has a count of ten or more. Its antigen is still unknown. As the template, RNA transcripts were used to amplify TCR beta CDR3 regions. RT-PCR in the first round used HTBI primers; a second-round multiplex PCR followed. TCRdb independently ran MiXCR on the multiplex PCR reads; one entry per CDR3 protein. The sample includes some 390,000 distinct CDR3 sequences, about 18% seen only once; the top ten take roughly 1.4%.

What was sequenced was peripheral blood. J is TRBJ2-7 and V is TRBV20-1, with unresolved D. This receptor was taken from a woman aged 18-29 years with Graves' ophthalmopathy. The chain's CDR3 is CSALTLEDYEQYF. Written as DNA, the CDR3 is TGCAGTGCCCTTACTCTAGAAGACTACGAGCAGTACTTC.